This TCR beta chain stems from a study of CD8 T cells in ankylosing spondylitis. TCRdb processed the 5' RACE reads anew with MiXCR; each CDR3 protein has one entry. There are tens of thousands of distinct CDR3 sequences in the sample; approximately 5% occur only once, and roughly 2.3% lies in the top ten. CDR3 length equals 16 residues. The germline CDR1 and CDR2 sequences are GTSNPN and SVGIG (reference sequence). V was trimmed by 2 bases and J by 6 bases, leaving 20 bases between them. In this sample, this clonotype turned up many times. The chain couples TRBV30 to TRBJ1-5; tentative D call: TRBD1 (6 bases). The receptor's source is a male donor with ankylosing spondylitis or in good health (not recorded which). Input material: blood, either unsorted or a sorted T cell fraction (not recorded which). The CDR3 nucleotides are TGTGCCTGGAGTATAACAGGGAATGTTCGGGGTCAGCCCCAGCATTTT. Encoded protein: CAWSITGNVRGQPQHF.